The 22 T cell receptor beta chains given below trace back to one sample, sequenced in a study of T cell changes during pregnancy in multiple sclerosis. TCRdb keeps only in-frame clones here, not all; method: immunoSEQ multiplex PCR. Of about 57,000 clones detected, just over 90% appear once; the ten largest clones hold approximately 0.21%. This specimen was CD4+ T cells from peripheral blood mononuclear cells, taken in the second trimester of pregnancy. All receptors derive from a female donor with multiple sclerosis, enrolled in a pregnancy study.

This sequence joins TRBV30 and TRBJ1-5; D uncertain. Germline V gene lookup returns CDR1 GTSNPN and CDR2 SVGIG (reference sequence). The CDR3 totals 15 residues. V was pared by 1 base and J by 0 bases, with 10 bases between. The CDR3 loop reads CAWSDVRYSNQPQHF. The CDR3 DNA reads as TGTGCCTGGAGTGACGTCAGATATAGCAATCAGCCCCAGCATTTT.

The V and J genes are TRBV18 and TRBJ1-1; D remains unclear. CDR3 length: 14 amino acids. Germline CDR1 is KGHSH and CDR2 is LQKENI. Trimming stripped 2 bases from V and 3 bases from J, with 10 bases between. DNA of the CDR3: TGTGCCAGCTCACCATCCGCGTCCGACACTGAAGCTTTCTTT. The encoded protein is CASSPSASDTEAFF.

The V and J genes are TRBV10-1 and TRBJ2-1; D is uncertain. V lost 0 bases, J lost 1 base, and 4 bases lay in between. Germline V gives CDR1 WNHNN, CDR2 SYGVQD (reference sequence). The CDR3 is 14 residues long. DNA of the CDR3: TGCGCCAGCAGTGAGTCCAGTTCCTACAATGAGCAGTTCTTC. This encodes CASSESSSYNEQFF.

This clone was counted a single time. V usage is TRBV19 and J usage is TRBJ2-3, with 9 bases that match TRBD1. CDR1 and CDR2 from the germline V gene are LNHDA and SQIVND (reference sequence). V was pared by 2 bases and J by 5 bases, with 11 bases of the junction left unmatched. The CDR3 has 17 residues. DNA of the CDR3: TGTGCCAGTAGTATAAGGACCGGGACAGGGATAGTAGATACGCAGTATTTT. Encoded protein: CASSIRTGTGIVDTQYF.

The CDR3 bases are TGTGCCAGCAGCTTAGCAGGGAGCTCTGGAAACACCATATATTTT. This gives the protein CASSLAGSSGNTIYF. V gene TRBV7-6 combines with J gene TRBJ1-3; D is unresolved. Germline assignment: CDR1 SGHVS and CDR2 FNYEAQ. The germline V and J ends were trimmed by 0 bases and 0 bases, with 6 bases remaining between them. This CDR3 region has 15 residues.

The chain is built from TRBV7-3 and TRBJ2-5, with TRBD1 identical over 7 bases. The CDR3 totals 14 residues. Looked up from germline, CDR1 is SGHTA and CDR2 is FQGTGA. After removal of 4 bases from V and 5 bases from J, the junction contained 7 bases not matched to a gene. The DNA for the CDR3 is TGTGCCAGCAGCTCACAGGGGCCCTTTGAGACCCAGTACTTC. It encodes CASSSQGPFETQYF.

The CDR3 region has the DNA TGCGCCAGCAGCTGGTCGACAGGGGGCGGAACCTACGAGCAGTACTTC. This encodes CASSWSTGGGTYEQYF. The chain couples TRBV5-1 to TRBJ2-7; TRBD1 aligns across 10 bases. CDR3 size: 16 residues. V shed 3 bases and J 2 bases; nucleotides not matched to a gene: 8. From germline, CDR1 is SGHRS and CDR2 YFSETQ.

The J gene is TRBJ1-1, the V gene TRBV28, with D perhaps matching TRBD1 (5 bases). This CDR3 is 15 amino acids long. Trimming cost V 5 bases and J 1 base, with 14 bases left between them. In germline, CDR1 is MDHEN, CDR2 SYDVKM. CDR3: CASSGGGRQNTEAFF. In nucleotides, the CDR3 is TGTGCCAGCAGTGGGGGGGGACGGCAGAACACTGAAGCTTTCTTT.

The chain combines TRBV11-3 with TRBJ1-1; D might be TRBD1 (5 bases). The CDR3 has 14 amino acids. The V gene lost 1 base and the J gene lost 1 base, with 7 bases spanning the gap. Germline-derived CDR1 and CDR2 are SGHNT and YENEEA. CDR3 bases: TGTGCCAGCAGCTTAGGGGGCTCGAACACTGAAGCTTTCTTT. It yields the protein CASSLGGSNTEAFF.

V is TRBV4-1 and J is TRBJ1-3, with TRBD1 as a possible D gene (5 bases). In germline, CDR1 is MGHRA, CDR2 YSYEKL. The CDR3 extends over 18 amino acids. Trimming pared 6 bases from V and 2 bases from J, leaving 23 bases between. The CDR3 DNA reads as TGCGCCAGCAGGCCCGGGACTCGTGAGGTCTCTGCTGGAAACACCATATATTTT. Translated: CASRPGTREVSAGNTIYF.

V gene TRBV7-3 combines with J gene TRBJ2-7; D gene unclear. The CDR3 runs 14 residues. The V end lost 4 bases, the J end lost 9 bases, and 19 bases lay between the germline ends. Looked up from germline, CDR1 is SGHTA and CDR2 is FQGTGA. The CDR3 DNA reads TGTGCCAGCAGCTCCTCGCTTACATCATGGTGGCAGTACTTC. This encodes CASSSSLTSWWQYF.

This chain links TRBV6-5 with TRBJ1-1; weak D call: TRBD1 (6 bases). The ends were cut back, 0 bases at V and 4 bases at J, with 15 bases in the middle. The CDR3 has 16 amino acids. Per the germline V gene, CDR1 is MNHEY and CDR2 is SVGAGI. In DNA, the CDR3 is TGTGCCAGCAGTTACTCGGCAGGGGTAAGGAGCACTGAAGCTTTCTTT. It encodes CASSYSAGVRSTEAFF.

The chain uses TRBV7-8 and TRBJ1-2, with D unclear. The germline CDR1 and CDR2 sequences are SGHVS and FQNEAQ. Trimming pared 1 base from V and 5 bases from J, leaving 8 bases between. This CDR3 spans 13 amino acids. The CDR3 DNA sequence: TGTGCCAGCAGCTTAGGGACTGAGTATGGCTACACCTTC. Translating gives CASSLGTEYGYTF.

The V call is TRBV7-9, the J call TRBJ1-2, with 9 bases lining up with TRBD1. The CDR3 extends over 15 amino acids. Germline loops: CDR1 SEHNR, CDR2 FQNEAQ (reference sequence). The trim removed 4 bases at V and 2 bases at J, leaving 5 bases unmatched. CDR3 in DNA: TGTGCCAGCAGCTCTAGACAGGGGGTAAACTATGGCTACACCTTC. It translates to CASSSRQGVNYGYTF. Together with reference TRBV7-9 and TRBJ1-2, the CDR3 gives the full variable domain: DTGVSQNPRHKITKRGQNVTFRCDPISEHNRLYWYRQTLGQGPEFLTYFQNEAQLEKSRLLSDRFSAERPKGSFSTLEIQRTEQGDSAMYLCASSSRQGVNYGYTFGSGTRLTVV.

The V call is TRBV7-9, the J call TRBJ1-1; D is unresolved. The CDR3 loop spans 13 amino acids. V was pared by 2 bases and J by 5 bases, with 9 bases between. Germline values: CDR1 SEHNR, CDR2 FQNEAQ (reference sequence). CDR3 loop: CASSLIRATEAFF. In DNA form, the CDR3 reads TGTGCCAGCAGCTTAATTAGAGCGACTGAAGCTTTCTTT.

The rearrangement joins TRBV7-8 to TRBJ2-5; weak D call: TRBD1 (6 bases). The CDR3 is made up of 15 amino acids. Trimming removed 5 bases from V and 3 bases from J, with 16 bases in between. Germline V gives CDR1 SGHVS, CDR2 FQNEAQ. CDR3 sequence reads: CASSHRRTAKETQYF. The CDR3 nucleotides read TGTGCCAGCAGCCACCGACGGACAGCAAAAGAGACCCAGTACTTC.

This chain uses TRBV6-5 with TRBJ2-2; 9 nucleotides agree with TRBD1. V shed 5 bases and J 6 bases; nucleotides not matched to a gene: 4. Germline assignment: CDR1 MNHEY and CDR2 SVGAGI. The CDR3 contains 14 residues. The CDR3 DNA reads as TGTGCCAGCAGTCGGACAGGGGCGGCCGGGGAGCTGTTTTTT. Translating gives CASSRTGAAGELFF.

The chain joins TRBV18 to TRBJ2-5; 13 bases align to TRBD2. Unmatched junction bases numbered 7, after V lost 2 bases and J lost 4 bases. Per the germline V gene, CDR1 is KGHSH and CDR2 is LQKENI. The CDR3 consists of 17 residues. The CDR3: CASSPGLAGVRGETQYF. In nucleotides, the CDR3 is TGTGCCAGCTCACCAGGACTAGCGGGAGTTCGGGGAGAGACCCAGTACTTC.

This CDR3 reads CASSVGTGGDYGYTF. The CDR3 coding sequence is TGTGCCAGCAGTGTCGGGACAGGGGGCGACTATGGCTACACCTTC. The rearrangement joins TRBV27 to TRBJ1-2, with TRBD1 identical over 12 bases. The germline gives CDR1 MNHEY, CDR2 SMNVEV (reference sequence). CDR3 length equals 15 residues. V trimming: 5 bases; J trimming: 3 bases; junction bases outside the gene matches: 4.

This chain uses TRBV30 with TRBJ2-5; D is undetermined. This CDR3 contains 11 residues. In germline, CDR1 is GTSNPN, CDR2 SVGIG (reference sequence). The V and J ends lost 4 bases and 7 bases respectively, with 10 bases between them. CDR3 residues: CAWIIARTQYF. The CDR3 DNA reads TGTGCCTGGATCATAGCCAGGACCCAGTACTTC. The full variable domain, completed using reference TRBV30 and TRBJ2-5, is SQTIHQWPATLVQPVGSPLSLECTVEGTSNPNLYWYRQAAGRGLQLLFYSVGIGQISSEVPQNLSASRPQDRQFILSSKKLLLSDSGFYLCAWIIARTQYFGPGTRLLVL.

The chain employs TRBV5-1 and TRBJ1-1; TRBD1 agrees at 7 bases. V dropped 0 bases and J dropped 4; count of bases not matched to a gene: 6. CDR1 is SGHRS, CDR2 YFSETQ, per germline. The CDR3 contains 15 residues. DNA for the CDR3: TGCGCCAGCAGCTTGGCCCAGGGGGGAGGCACTGAAGCTTTCTTT. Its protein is CASSLAQGGGTEAFF.

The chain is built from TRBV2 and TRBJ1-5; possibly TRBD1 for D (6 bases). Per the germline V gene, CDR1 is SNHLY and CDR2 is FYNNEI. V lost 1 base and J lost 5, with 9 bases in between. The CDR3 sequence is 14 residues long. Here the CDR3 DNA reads TGTGCCAGCAGTGAAGGGGGGCGCCATCAGCCCCAGCATTTT. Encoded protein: CASSEGGRHQPQHF.